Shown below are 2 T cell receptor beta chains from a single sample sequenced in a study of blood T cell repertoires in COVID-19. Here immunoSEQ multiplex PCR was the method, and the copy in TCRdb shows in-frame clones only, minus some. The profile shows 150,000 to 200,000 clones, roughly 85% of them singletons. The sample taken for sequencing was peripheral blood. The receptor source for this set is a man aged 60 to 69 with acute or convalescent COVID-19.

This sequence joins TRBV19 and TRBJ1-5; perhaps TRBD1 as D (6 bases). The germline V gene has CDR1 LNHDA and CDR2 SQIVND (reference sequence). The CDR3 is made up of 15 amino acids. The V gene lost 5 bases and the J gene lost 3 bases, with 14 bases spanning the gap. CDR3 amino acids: CASSFTGITNQPQHF. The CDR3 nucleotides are TGTGCCAGTAGTTTTACAGGGATAACCAATCAGCCCCAGCATTTT.

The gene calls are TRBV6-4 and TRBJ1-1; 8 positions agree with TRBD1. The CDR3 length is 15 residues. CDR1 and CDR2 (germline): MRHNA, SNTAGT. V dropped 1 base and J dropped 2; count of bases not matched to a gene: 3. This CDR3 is CASSDFDRGNTEAFF. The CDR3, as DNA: TGTGCCAGCAGTGACTTCGACAGGGGAAACACTGAAGCTTTCTTT.